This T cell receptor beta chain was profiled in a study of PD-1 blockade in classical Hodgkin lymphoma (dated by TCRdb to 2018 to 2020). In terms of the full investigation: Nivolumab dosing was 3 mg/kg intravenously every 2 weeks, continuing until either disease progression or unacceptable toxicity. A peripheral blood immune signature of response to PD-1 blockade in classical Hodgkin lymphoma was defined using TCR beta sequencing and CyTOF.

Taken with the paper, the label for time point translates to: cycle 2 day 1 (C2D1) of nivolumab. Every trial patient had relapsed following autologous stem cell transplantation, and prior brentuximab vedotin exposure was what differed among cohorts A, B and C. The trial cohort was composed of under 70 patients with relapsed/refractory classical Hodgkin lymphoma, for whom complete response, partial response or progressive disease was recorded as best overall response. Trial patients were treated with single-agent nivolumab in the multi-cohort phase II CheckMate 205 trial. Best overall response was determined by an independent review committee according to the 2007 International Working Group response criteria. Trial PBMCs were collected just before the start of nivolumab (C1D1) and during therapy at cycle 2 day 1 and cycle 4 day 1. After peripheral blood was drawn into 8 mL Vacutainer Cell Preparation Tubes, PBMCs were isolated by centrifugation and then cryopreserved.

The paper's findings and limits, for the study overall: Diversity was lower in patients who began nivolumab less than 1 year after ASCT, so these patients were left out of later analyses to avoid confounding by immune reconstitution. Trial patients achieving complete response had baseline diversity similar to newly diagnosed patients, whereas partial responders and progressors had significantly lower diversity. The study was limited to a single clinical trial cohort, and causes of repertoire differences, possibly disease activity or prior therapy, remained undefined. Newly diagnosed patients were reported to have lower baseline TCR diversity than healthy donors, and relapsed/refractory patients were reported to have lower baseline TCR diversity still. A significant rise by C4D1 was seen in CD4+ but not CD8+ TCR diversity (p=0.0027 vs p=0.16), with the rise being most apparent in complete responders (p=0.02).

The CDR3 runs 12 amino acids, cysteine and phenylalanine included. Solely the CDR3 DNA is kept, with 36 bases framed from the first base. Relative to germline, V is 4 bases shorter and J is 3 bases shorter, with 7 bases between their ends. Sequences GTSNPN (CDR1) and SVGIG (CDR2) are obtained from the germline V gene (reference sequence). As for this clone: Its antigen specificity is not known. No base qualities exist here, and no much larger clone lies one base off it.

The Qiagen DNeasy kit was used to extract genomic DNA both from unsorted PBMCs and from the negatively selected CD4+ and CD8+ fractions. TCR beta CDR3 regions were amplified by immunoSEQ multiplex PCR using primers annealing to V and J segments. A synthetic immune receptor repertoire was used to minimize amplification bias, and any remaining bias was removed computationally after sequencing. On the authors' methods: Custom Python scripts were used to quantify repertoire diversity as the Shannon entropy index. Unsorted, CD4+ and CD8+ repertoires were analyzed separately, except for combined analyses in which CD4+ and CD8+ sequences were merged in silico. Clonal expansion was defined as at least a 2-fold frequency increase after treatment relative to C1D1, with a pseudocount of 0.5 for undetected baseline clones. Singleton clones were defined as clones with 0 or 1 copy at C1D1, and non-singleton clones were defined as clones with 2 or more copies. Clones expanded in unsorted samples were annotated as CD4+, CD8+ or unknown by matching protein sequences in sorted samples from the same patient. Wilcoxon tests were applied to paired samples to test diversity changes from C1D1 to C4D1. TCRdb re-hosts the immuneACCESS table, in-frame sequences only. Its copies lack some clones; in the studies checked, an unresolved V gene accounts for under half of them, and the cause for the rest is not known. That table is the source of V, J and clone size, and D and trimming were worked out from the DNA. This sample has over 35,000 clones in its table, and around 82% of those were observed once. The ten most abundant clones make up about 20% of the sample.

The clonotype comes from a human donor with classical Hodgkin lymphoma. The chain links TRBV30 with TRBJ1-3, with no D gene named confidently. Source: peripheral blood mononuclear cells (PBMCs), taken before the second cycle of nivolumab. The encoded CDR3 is CAWKRSGNTIYF. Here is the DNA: TGTGCCTGGAAAAGGAGTGGAAACACCATATATTTT. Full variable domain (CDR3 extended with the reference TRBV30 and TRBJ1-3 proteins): SQTIHQWPATLVQPVGSPLSLECTVEGTSNPNLYWYRQAAGRGLQLLFYSVGIGQISSEVPQNLSASRPQDRQFILSSKKLLLSDSGFYLCAWKRSGNTIYFGEGSWLTVV.